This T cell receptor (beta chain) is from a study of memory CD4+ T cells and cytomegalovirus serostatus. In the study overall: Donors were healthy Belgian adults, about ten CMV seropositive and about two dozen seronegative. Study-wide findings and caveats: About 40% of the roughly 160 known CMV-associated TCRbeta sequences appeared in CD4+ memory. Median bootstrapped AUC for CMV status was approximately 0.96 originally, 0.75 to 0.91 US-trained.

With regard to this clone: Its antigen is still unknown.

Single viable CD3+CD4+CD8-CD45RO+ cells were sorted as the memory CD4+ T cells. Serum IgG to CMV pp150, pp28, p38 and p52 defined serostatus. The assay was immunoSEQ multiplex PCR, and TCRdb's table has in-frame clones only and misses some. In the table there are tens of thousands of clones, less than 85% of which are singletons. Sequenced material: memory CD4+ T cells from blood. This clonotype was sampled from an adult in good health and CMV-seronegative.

The DNA for the CDR3 is TGCGCCAGCAGCCTAACAGGGGGCGGGAGTGAAAAACTGTTTTTT. Amino acids: CASSLTGGGSEKLFF. The chain joins TRBV5-1 to TRBJ1-4; TRBD1 aligns across 9 bases. V was pared by 4 bases and J by 7 bases, with 8 bases of the junction left unmatched. This CDR3 contains 15 residues. From germline, CDR1 is SGHRS and CDR2 YFSETQ.